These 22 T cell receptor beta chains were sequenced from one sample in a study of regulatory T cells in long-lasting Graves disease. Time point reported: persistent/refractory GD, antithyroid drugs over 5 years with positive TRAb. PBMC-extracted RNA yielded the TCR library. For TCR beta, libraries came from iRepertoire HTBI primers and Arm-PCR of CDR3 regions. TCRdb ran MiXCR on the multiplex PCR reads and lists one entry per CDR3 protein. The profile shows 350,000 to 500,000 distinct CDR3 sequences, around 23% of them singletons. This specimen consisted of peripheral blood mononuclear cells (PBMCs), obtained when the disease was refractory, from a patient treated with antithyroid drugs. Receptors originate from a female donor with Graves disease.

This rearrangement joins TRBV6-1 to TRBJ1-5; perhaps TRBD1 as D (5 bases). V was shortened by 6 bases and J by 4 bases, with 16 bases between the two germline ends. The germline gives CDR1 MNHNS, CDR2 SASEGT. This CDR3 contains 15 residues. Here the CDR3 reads CASRRGGGQNQPQHF. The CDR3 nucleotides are TGTGCCAGCAGACGCGGTGGAGGACAAAATCAGCCCCAGCATTTT.

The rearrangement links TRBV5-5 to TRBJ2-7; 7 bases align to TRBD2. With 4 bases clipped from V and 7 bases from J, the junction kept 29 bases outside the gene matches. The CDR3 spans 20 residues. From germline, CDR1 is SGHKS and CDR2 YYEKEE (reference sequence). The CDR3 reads CASSPTPGPRGWAGVREQYF. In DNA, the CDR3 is TGTGCCAGCAGCCCTACTCCGGGTCCCCGCGGATGGGCGGGAGTTCGTGAGCAGTACTTC.

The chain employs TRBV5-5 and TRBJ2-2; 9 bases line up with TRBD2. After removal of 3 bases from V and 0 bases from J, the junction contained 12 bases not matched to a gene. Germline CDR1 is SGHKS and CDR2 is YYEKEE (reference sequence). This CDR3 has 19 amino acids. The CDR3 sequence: CASSSFPRGLAANTGELFF. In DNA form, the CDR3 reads TGTGCCAGCAGCTCGTTTCCACGGGGACTAGCCGCGAACACCGGGGAGCTGTTTTTT.

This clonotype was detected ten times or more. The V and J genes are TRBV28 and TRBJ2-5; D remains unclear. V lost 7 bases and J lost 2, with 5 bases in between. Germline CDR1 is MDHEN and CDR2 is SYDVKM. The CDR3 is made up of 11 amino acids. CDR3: CASNTQETQYF. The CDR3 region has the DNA TGTGCCAGCAATACGCAAGAGACCCAGTACTTC.

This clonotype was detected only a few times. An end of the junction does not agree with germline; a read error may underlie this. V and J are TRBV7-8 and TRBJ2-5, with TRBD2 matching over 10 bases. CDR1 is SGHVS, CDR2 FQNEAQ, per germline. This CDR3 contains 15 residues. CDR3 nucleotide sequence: TGTGTCAGCAGCTTAGGCCTAGCGGGAGCAGAGACCCAGTACTTC. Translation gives CVSSLGLAGAETQYF.

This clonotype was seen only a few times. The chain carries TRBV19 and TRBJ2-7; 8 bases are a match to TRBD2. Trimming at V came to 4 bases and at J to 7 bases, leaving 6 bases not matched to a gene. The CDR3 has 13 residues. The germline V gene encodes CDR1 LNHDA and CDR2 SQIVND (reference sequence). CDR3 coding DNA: TGTGCCAGTAGTAGGCGGGAGGAGGGAGAGCAGTACTTC. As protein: CASSRREEGEQYF. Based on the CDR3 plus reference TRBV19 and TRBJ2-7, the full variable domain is DGGITQSPKYLFRKEGQNVTLSCEQNLNHDAMYWYRQDPGQGLRLIYYSQIVNDFQKGDIAEGYSVSREKKESFPLTVTSAQKNPTAFYLCASSRREEGEQYFGPGTRLTVT.

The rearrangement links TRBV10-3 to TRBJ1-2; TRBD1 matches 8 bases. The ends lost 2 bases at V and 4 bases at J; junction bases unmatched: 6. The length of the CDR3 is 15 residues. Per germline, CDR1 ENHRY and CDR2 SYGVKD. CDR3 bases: TGTGCCATCAGTGAGGAAGGACAGGGTGTCTATGGCTACACCTTC. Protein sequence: CAISEEGQGVYGYTF.

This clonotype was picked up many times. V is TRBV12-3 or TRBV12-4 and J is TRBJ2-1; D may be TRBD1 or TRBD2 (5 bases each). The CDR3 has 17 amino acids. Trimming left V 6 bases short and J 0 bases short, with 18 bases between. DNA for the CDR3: TGTGCCAGCAGGCACCACGGGACCCCGAGCTCCTACAATGAGCAGTTCTTC. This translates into CASRHHGTPSSYNEQFF.

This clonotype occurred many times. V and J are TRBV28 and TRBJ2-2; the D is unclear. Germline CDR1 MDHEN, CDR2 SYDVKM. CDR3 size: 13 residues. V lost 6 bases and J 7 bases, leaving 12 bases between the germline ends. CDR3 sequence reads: CASSVGIGGELFF. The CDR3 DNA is TGTGCCAGCAGCGTGGGGATCGGCGGGGAGCTGTTTTTT.

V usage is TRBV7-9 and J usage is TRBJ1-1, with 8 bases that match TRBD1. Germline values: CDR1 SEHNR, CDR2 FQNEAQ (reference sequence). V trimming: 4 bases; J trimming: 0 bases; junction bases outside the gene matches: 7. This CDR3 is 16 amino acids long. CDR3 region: CASSSLTGDMNTEAFF. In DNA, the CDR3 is TGTGCCAGCAGCTCTCTGACAGGGGACATGAACACTGAAGCTTTCTTT.

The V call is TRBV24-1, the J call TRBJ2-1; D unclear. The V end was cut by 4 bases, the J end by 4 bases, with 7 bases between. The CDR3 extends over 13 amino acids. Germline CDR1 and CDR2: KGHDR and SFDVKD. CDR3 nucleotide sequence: TGTGCCACCAGTGAATCCGGTTACAATGAGCAGTTCTTC. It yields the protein CATSESGYNEQFF.

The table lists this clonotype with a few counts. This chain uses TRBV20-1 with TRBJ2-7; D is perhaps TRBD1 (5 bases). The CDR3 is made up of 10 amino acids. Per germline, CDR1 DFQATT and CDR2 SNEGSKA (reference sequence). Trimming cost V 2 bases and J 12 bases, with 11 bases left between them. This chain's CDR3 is CSARYRQPYF. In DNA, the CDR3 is TGCAGTGCTAGATACAGACAGCCGTACTTC.

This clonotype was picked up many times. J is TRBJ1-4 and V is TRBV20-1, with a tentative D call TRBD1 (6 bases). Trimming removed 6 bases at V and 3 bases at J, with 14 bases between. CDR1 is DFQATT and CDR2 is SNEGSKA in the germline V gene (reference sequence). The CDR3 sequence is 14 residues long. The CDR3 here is CSALPGGSNEKLFF. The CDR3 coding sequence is TGCAGTGCCCTCCCCGGGGGCTCTAATGAAAAACTGTTTTTT.

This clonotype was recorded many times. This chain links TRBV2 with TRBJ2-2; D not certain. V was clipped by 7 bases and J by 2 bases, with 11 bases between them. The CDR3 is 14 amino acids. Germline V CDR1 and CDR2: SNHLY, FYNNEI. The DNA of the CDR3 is TGTGCCAGCATGGTAGAATCCAACACCGGGGAGCTGTTTTTT. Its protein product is CASMVESNTGELFF.

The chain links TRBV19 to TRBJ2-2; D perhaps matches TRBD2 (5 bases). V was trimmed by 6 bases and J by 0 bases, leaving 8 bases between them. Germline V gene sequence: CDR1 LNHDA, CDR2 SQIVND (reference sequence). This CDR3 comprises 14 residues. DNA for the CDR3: TGTGCCAGTAGACCAGCGGCGAACACCGGGGAGCTGTTTTTT. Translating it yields CASRPAANTGELFF.

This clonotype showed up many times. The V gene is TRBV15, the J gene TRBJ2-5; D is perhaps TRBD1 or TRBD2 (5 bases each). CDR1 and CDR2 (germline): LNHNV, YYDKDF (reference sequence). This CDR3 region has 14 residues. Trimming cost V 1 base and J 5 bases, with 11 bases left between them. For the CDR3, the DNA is TGTGCCACCAGCAGAGTCGAGGGGTGGGAGACCCAGTACTTC. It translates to CATSRVEGWETQYF.

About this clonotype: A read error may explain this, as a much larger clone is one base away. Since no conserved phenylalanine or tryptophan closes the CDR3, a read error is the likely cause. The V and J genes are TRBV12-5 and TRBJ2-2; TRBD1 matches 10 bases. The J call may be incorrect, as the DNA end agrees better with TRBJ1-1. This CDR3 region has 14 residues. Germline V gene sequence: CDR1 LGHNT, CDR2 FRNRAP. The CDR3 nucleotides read TGTGCTAGTGGTACCTCGACAGGGGGCTCTGAAGCTTTCCTT. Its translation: CASGTSTGGSEAFL.

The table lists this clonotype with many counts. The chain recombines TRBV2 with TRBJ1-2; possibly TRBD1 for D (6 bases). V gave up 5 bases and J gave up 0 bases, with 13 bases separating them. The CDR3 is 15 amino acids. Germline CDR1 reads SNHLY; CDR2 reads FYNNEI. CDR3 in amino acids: CASSSSGTSNYGYTF. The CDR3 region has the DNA TGTGCCAGCAGTAGTTCCGGGACATCTAACTATGGCTACACCTTC.

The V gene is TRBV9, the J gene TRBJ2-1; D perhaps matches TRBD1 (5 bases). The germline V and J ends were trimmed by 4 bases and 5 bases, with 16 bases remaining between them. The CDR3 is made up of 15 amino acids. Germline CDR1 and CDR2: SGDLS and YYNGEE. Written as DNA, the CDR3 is TGTGCCAGCAGCTCCCCGACAGACCTAAACAATGAGCAGTTCTTC. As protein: CASSSPTDLNNEQFF.

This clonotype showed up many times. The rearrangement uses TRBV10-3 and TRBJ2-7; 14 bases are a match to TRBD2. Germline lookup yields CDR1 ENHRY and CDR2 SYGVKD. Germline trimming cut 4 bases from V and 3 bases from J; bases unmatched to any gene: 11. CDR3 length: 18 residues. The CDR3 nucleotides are TGTGCCATCAGTGGAGGAACAGGGGGACTAGCGGGAGACTACGAGCAGTACTTC. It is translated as CAISGGTGGLAGDYEQYF.

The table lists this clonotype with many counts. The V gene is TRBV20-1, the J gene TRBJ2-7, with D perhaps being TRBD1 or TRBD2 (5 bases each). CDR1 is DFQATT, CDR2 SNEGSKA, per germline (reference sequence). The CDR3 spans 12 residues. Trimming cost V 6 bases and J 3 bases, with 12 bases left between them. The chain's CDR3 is CSAVGVDYEQYF. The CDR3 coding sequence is TGCAGTGCCGTGGGGGTGGACTACGAGCAGTACTTC.

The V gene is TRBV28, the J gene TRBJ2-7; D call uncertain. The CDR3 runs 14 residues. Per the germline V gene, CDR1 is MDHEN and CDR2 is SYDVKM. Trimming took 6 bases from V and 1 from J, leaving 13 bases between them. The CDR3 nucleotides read TGTGCCAGCAGCCCCGTGGTCATTTCCTACGAGCAGTACTTC. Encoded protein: CASSPVVISYEQYF.